The sequence of this T cell receptor beta chain was determined in a study of T-cell reconstitution after alpha-beta-depleted transplantation in children. The CDR3 contains 14 residues. Germline loops: CDR1 SEHNR, CDR2 FQNEAQ (reference sequence). Trimming removed 4 bases at V and 3 bases at J, with 12 bases between. A TCRbeta library incorporating unique molecular identifiers was prepared. TCRdb redid the calling of the PCR reads with MiXCR, one entry per CDR3 protein. This sample has around 530,000 distinct CDR3 sequences, with 32% found just once. This material consisted of PBMCs from the stem cell graft donor, taken from the stem cell graft. J is TRBJ2-5 and V is TRBV7-9; D not resolved. The sequence was obtained from a human donor who donated a stem cell graft to a child with aplastic anemia. CDR3 coding DNA: TGTGCCAGCAGCTCTGGTCAGCCCAAAGAGACCCAGTACTTC. Amino acids: CASSSGQPKETQYF. Drawing the rest from reference TRBV7-9 and TRBJ2-5, the complete variable domain is DTGVSQNPRHKITKRGQNVTFRCDPISEHNRLYWYRQTLGQGPEFLTYFQNEAQLEKSRLLSDRFSAERPKGSFSTLEIQRTEQGDSAMYLCASSSGQPKETQYFGPGTRLLVL.